This T cell receptor beta chain was sequenced during a study of CXCR3-negative and CXCR3-positive naive CD8 T cells (dated by TCRdb to about 2019). Turning to the overall study: In total, some 140 million TRB reads were obtained, corresponding to roughly 1.5 +/- 0.3 million reads per library. Diversity and physicochemical repertoire analyses covered roughly eleven donors pooled from two independent experiments. The TRBV-TRBJ cluster analysis covered naive subsets from about 5 donors and memory cells from 3 donors.

Overall study outcomes, separate from this receptor: Surface CD5, linked to self-reactivity in mice, was comparable between naive subsets; TCR interaction strength was therefore also inferred from TRB CDR3 physicochemical properties. Because CXCR3 expression was partially decreased after cryopreservation, freshly isolated PBMCs were used for most assays. TRB CDR3s from CXCR3-positive naive cells showed higher hydrophobicity (lower Kidera factor 4), lower energy, and higher strength and volume indices than CXCR3-negative naive cells. Comparably high repertoire diversity was found in both naive subsets, whereas much lower repertoire diversity was found in memory CD8+ T cells. Similar TRBV-TRBJ usage was shown by naive CXCR3-negative and CXCR3-positive cells from the same donor, whereas distinct patterns were shown by memory cells.

Each CD8+ T cell subset was flow-sorted in triplicate, with roughly 300,000 cells per subset placed directly into RLT lysis buffer. To exclude memory contaminants, naive CD8+ T cells were stringently defined as CD45RO-CCR7+CD27+CD95-. Peripheral blood mononuclear cells were isolated from buffy coats by standard density gradient centrifugation. Naive CXCR3-negative and CXCR3-positive CD8+ T cells were flow-sorted using a FACSAria III. Total RNA was extracted from sorted cells using an RNeasy Mini Kit. The CDR3, from cysteine to phenylalanine, totals 17 residues. No DNA accompanies this entry. CDR1 SGHNT and CDR2 YENEEA are derived from the germline V gene. About this clonotype itself: Its target antigen remains unknown.

Reads for this sample came from a NextSeq 550. The Human TCR Profiling Kit (MiLaboratory) was used to make UMI-labeled 5' RACE TRB cDNA libraries. The full amount of extracted RNA was used for cDNA synthesis, and the full amount of resulting cDNA was used for PCR amplification. Libraries were prepared in parallel using an identical number of PCR cycles. As for the original processing: With a minimum of two reads required per UMI, MIGEC and MiXCR pulled out about 49,000 +/- 11,000 unique UMI-labeled TRB cDNA molecules from each library. An average of roughly 40,000 +/- 10,000 functional in-frame TRB CDR3 nucleotide clonotypes without stop codons was found per library. Diversity metrics, including normalized Shannon-Wiener and Chao1, were computed in VDJtools after downsampling to 5000 UMI-labeled TRB molecules per sample. For the central five CDR3 residues, VDJtools calculated physicochemical properties weighted by clonotype size, namely interaction energy, strength, volume and Kidera factor 4. TCRdb reprocessed the raw reads; every CDR3 protein sequence is a single record, and DNA is not supplied. The V and J calls come from TCRdb's annotation, not from the publication. The sample table on file contains 100,000 to 150,000 distinct CDR3 sequences. Jointly, the top ten make up 0.25% to 0.35% of the sample.

This sequence uses TRBV11-3 and TRBJ2-3; TCRdb's D call of TRBD1 is untestable without DNA. Source material: naive CXCR3- CD8+ T cells from blood. Taken with the paper, the label for cell subset or site translates to: CD45RO-CCR7+CD27+CD95- naive CD8+ T cells lacking CXCR3 (TNR3-). The TCR sequence derives from a human donor in good health. Some clones in this sample may be carry-over from other donors' samples. The CDR3 region: CASSSGTGGASTDTQYF. The full variable domain, with segments outside the CDR3 supplied by the reference TRBV11-3 and TRBJ2-3 proteins, appears as EAGVVQSPRYKIIEKKQPVAFWCNPISGHNTLYWYLQNLGQGPELLIRYENEEAVDDSQLPKDRFSAERLKGVDSTLKIQPAELGDSAVYLCASSSGTGGASTDTQYFGPGTRLTVL.